The 10 T cell receptor beta chains in this list originate from one sample, sequenced in a study of T-cell memory formation after mild COVID-19. TCRdb independently ran MiXCR on the 5' RACE reads; one entry per CDR3 protein. The table lists 550,000 to 700,000 distinct CDR3 sequences, 18% of them singletons. The sequenced sample consisted of PBMCs or a T cell subset sorted from them (not recorded which). Source of these receptors: an adult woman who had mild COVID-19 (a few samples of this study predate the infection). Cell type and time point are not known.

This clonotype was seen only a few times. The chain links TRBV4-2 to TRBJ2-5; TRBD2 matches 7 bases. Germline V gene lookup returns CDR1 LGHNA and CDR2 YNFKEQ. The ends lost 6 bases at V and 6 bases at J; junction bases unmatched: 13. The CDR3 runs 15 residues. CDR3 nucleotides: TGTGCCAGCAGAGATGGCGGGGGATCGGAGCAGACCCAGTACTTC. This translates into CASRDGGGSEQTQYF.

This clonotype has a count of ten or more. The gene calls are TRBV5-1 and TRBJ2-2, with 12 bases identical to TRBD2. V shed 2 bases and J 5 bases; nucleotides not matched to a gene: 1. Looked up from germline, CDR1 is SGHRS and CDR2 is YFSETQ. CDR3 length: 15 residues. CDR3 coding DNA: TGCGCCAGCAGCTTCGGACTAGCGGGAACCGGGGAGCTGTTTTTT. This gives the protein CASSFGLAGTGELFF.

The gene calls are TRBV12-3 or TRBV12-4 and TRBJ2-7; D is uncertain. The length of the CDR3 is 13 residues. V shed 3 bases and J shed 5 bases, with 11 bases lying between them. CDR3 sequence reads: CASSFMQKHEQYF. CDR3 DNA: TGTGCCAGCAGTTTTATGCAGAAACACGAGCAGTACTTC.

This sequence joins TRBV5-1 and TRBJ1-1; D unresolved. The CDR3 spans 14 residues. V was shortened by 3 bases and J by 3 bases, with 12 bases between the two germline ends. Germline CDR1 is SGHRS and CDR2 is YFSETQ. CDR3 sequence: CASSSYYGDTEAFF. The CDR3 DNA sequence: TGCGCCAGCAGCTCCTACTATGGGGACACTGAAGCTTTCTTT.

This clonotype was counted at least ten times. The gene calls are TRBV9 and TRBJ2-5; TRBD1 aligns across 8 bases. Germline-derived CDR1 and CDR2 are SGDLS and YYNGEE. Germline trimming cut 2 bases from V and 0 bases from J; bases unmatched to any gene: 12. The CDR3 spans 18 residues. The CDR3 nucleotides are TGTGCCAGCAGCGTTTCCATCCAAGGGACAGGCGACCAAGAGACCCAGTACTTC. It translates to CASSVSIQGTGDQETQYF.

This clonotype was recorded a few times. This chain uses TRBV20-1 with TRBJ1-2; possible D gene TRBD1, 6 bases. Between the trimmed V and J ends, which lost 5 bases and 8 bases, there was a span of 15 bases. Germline CDR1 is DFQATT and CDR2 is SNEGSKA (reference sequence). CDR3 length: 12 residues. In DNA, the CDR3 is TGCAGTGCTGGGGGGCTCCGGGGAGGCTACACCTTC. As protein: CSAGGLRGGYTF.

A few counts support this clonotype. The V call is TRBV29-1, the J call TRBJ1-1; 9 nucleotides line up with TRBD1. The ends lost 6 bases at V and 3 bases at J; junction bases unmatched: 2. The CDR3 length is 12 residues. Germline lookup yields CDR1 SQVTM and CDR2 ANQGSEA. CDR3 amino acids: CSVGTGHTEAFF. CDR3 nucleotide sequence: TGCAGCGTCGGGACAGGGCACACTGAAGCTTTCTTT.

The table lists this clonotype with a few counts. The rearrangement links TRBV7-6 to TRBJ2-4; D tentatively fits TRBD1 or TRBD2 (6 bases each). This CDR3 has 17 amino acids. Germline CDR1 SGHVS, CDR2 FNYEAQ. Trimming stripped 2 bases from V and 3 bases from J, with 17 bases between. For the CDR3, the DNA is TGTGCCAGCAGCTTATCACAATTCGGAGGGGGCAAAAACATTCAGTACTTC. Translating it yields CASSLSQFGGGKNIQYF.

This clonotype has more than one count but fewer than ten. V and J are TRBV14 and TRBJ2-1; 8 bases match TRBD2. The CDR3 is 16 amino acids. V lost 5 bases to trimming and J lost 0 bases; unmatched junction nucleotides: 6. The germline gives CDR1 SGHDN, CDR2 FVKESK. In DNA form, the CDR3 reads TGTGCCAGCAGCTCTCTCGGGGGGGTCTCCTACAATGAGCAGTTCTTC. It encodes CASSSLGGVSYNEQFF.

The table lists this clonotype with a few counts. The chain carries TRBV18 and TRBJ2-3, with D perhaps being TRBD1 or TRBD2 (5 bases each). The CDR3 length is 15 residues. CDR1 is KGHSH and CDR2 is LQKENI in the germline V gene. Deletions cut 0 bases from V and 5 bases from J, with 12 bases between. For the CDR3, the DNA is TGTGCCAGCTCACCACCGGGACGGACGGTAGATACGCAGTATTTT. Translating it yields CASSPPGRTVDTQYF.